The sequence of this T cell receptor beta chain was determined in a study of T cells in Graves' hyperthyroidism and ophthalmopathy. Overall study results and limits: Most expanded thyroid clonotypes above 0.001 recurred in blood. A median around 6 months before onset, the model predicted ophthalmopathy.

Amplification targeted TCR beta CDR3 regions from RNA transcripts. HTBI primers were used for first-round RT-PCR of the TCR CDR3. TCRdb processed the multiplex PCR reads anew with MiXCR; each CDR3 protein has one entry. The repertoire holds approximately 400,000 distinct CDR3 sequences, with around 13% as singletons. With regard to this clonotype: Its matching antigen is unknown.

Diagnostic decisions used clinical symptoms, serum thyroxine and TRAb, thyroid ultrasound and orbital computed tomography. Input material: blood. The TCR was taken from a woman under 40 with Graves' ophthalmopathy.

As DNA, the CDR3 is TGTGCCAGCAGCTCCGAAATGACAGACGATGAGCAGTTCTTC. As protein: CASSSEMTDDEQFF. This chain uses TRBV11-3 with TRBJ2-1; D is perhaps TRBD1 (5 bases). The V end was cut by 4 bases, the J end by 8 bases, with 15 bases between. This CDR3 is built from 14 residues. The germline V gene encodes CDR1 SGHNT and CDR2 YENEEA.